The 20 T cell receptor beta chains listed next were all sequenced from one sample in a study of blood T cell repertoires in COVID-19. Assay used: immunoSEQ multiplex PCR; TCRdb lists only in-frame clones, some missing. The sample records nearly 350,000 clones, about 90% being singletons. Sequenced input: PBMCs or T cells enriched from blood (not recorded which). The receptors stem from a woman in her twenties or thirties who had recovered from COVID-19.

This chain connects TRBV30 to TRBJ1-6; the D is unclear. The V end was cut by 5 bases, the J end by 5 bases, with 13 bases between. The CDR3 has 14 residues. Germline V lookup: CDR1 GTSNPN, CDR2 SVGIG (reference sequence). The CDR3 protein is CAWQSQRNNSPLHF. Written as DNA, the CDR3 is TGTGCCTGGCAAAGTCAGCGGAATAATTCACCCCTCCACTTT. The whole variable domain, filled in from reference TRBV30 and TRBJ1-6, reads SQTIHQWPATLVQPVGSPLSLECTVEGTSNPNLYWYRQAAGRGLQLLFYSVGIGQISSEVPQNLSASRPQDRQFILSSKKLLLSDSGFYLCAWQSQRNNSPLHFGNGTRLTVT.

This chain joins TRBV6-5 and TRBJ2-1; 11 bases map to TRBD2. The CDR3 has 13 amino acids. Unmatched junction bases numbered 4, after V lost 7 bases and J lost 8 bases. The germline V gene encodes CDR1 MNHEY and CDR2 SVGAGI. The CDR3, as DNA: TGTGCCAGCACTAGCGGGGGGAGGGATGAGCAGTTCTTC. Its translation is CASTSGGRDEQFF.

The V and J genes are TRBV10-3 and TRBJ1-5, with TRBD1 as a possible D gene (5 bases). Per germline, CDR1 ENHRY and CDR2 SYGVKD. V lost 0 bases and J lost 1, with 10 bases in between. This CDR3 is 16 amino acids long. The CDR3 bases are TGTGCCATCAGTGAGTCGCAGCCAGGGAGCAATCAGCCCCAGCATTTT. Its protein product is CAISESQPGSNQPQHF.

DNA for the CDR3: TGCGCCAGCAGTGGTACGACCCCACGGGAGGGAGGCCCATCTGGGGCCAACGTCCTGACTTTC. Translation gives CASSGTTPREGGPSGANVLTF. The chain joins TRBV10-1 to TRBJ2-6, with 8 bases matching TRBD2. Losses at the gene ends were 4 bases for V and 1 base for J; bases not matched to a gene: 18. This CDR3 is 21 amino acids long. Per germline, CDR1 WNHNN and CDR2 SYGVQD (reference sequence).

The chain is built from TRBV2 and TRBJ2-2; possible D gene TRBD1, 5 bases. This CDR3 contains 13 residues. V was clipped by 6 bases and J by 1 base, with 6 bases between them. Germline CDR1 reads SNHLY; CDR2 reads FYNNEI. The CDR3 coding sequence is TGTGCCAGCAGGCAGGGGAACACCGGGGAGCTGTTTTTT. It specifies CASRQGNTGELFF.

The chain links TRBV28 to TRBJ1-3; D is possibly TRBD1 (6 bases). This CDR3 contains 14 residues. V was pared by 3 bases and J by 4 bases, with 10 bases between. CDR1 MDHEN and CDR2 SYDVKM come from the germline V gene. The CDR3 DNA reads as TGTGCCAGCAGTTTGGCGGGGGGCGGAAACACCATATATTTT. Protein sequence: CASSLAGGGNTIYF.

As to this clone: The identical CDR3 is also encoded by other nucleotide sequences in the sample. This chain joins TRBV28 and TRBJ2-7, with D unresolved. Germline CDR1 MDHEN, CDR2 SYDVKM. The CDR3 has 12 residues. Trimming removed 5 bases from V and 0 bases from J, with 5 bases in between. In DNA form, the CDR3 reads TGTGCCAGCAGTCCAAACTCCTACGAGCAGTACTTC. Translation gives CASSPNSYEQYF.

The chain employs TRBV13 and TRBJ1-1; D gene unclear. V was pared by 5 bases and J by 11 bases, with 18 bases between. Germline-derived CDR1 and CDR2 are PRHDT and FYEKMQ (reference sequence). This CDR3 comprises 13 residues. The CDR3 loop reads CASSPPRKQVAFF. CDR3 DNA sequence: TGTGCCAGCAGCCCGCCTCGGAAGCAGGTGGCTTTCTTT.

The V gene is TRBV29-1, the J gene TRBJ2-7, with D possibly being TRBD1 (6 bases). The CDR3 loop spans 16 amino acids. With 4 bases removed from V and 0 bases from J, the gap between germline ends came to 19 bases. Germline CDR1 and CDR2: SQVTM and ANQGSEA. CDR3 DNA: TGCAGCGTTGGTGGGGTAGGGGACACTTACTCCTACGAGCAGTACTTC. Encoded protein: CSVGGVGDTYSYEQYF.

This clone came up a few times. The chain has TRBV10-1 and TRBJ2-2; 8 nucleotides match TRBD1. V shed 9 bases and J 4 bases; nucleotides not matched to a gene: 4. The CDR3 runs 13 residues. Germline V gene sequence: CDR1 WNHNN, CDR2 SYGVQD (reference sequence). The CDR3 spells CASRDRSTGELFF. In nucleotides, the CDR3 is TGCGCCAGTAGGGACAGGTCCACCGGGGAGCTGTTTTTT.

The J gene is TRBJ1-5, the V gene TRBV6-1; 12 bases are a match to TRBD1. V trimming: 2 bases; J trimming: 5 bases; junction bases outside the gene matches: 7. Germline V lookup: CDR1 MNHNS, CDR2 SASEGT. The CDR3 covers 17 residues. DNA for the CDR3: TGTGCCAGCAGTGAATTCGGGACAGGGGGCCCGGATCAGCCCCAGCATTTT. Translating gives CASSEFGTGGPDQPQHF.

CDR3 sequence: CASSDSAGRETQYF. In DNA, the CDR3 is TGTGCCAGCAGCGACTCAGCGGGGAGGGAGACCCAGTACTTC. The chain uses TRBV3-1 (or the pseudogene TRBV3-2) and TRBJ2-5, with 7 bases identical to TRBD2. The CDR3 length is 14 residues. Looked up from germline, CDR1 is LGHDT and CDR2 is YNNKEL (reference sequence). V dropped 5 bases and J dropped 5; count of bases not matched to a gene: 8.

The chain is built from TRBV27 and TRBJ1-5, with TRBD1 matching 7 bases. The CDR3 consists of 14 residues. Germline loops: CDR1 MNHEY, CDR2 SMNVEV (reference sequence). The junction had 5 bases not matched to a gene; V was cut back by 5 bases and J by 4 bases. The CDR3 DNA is TGTGCCAGCAGTGTGGGACAGTCTAATCAGCCCCAGCATTTT. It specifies CASSVGQSNQPQHF.

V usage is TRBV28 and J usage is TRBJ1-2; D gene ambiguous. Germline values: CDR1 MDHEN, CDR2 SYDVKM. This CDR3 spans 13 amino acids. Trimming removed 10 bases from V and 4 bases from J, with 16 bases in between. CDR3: CATQRGFGYGYTF. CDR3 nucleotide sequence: TGTGCCACCCAACGGGGTTTCGGCTATGGCTACACCTTC.

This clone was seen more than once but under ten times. Here the CDR3 DNA reads TGCGCCAGCAGTCGGGGGGAGGTAAAGTGGACCCTCCACTTT. Translated: CASSRGEVKWTLHF. This sequence joins TRBV10-1 and TRBJ1-6; D possibly corresponds to TRBD1 (5 bases). Germline V gives CDR1 WNHNN, CDR2 SYGVQD (reference sequence). Between the trimmed V and J ends, which lost 5 bases and 14 bases, there was a span of 19 bases. CDR3 length: 14 amino acids.

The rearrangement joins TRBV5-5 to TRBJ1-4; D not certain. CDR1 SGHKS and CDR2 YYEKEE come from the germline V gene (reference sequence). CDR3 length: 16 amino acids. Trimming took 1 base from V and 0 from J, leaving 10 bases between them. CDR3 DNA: TGTGCCAGCAGCTTGTTACGACTTGCAACTAATGAAAAACTGTTTTTT. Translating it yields CASSLLRLATNEKLFF. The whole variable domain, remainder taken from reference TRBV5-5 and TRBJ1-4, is DAGVTQSPTHLIKTRGQQVTLRCSPISGHKSVSWYQQVLGQGPQFIFQYYEKEERGRGNFPDRFSARQFPNYSSELNVNALLLGDSALYLCASSLLRLATNEKLFFGSGTQLSVL.

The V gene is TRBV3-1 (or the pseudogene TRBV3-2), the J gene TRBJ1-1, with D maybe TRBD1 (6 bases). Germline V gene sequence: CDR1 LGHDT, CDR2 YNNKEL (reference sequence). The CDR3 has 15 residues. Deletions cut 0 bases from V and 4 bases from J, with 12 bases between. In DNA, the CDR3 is TGTGCCAGCAGCCAAGAGCCCAGGGGTGGCACTGAAGCTTTCTTT. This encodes CASSQEPRGGTEAFF.

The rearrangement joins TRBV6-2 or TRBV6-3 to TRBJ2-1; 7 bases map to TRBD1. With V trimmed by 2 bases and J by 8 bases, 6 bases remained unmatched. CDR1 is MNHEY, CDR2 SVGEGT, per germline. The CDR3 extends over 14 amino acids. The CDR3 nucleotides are TGTGCCAGCAGTTACAGACAGGGTGCCCATGAGCAGTTCTTC. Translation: CASSYRQGAHEQFF.

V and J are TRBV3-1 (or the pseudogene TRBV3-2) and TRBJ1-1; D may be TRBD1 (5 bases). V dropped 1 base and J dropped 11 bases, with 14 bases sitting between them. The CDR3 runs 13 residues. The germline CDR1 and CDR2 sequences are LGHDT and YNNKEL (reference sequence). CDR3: CASSQGFFGGAFF. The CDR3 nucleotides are TGTGCCAGCAGCCAAGGTTTTTTTGGGGGGGCTTTCTTT.

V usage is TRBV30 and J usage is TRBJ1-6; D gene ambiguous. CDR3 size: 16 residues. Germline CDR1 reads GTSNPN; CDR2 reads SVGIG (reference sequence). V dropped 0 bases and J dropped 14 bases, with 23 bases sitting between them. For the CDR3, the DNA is TGTGCCTGGAGTGTACGTCTGGGCAGGTCAAATTGGGCCCTCCACTTT. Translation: CAWSVRLGRSNWALHF.